The 32 T cell receptor beta chains in this list originate from one sample, sequenced in a study of blood T cell repertoires in COVID-19. The table came from immunoSEQ multiplex PCR; TCRdb's copy has only in-frame clones and leaves some out. The sample has about 270,000 clones, less than 90% seen once. Sequencing input: peripheral blood. These receptors originate from a woman younger than 45 with COVID-19, enrolled during active disease.

V and J are TRBV11-2 and TRBJ2-1; maybe TRBD2 (5 bases). CDR3 length: 14 residues. Germline CDR1 and CDR2: SGHAT and FQNNGV. Deletions cut 3 bases from V and 7 bases from J, with 13 bases between. The CDR3 reads CASSLERYQNEQFF. CDR3 DNA sequence: TGTGCCAGCAGCTTGGAGCGGTACCAGAATGAGCAGTTCTTC.

V usage is TRBV4-1 and J usage is TRBJ2-1; maybe TRBD1 (5 bases). Trimming cost V 3 bases and J 8 bases, with 14 bases left between them. Germline CDR1 MGHRA, CDR2 YSYEKL. CDR3 length: 14 amino acids. In DNA form, the CDR3 reads TGCGCCAGCAGCCAGGGGCTAGGGTTAGATGAGCAGTTCTTC. Translating gives CASSQGLGLDEQFF.

CDR3 sequence reads: CASSRLDRADTQYF. For the CDR3, the DNA is TGTGCCAGCAGTCGCCTGGACAGGGCAGATACGCAGTATTTT. The rearrangement joins TRBV27 to TRBJ2-3, with TRBD1 identical over 8 bases. The V gene end was trimmed by 5 bases and the J gene end by 4 bases; junction bases not matched to a gene: 5. CDR1 is MNHEY and CDR2 is SMNVEV in the germline V gene (reference sequence). This CDR3 has 14 residues.

The J gene is TRBJ1-1, the V gene TRBV29-1; 10 bases agree with TRBD1. Germline CDR1 reads SQVTM; CDR2 reads ANQGSEA. V shed 0 bases, J shed 4 bases, and the junction held 8 bases outside the gene matches. The CDR3 runs 16 residues. The chain's CDR3 is CSVEDHPGQGFTEAFF. The CDR3 DNA reads TGCAGCGTTGAAGACCACCCGGGACAGGGGTTCACTGAAGCTTTCTTT.

The chain uses TRBV6-4 and TRBJ2-2; D ambiguous. Per germline, CDR1 MRHNA and CDR2 SNTAGT. This CDR3 comprises 15 residues. V lost 0 bases and J 6 bases, leaving 11 bases between the germline ends. CDR3 nucleotide sequence: TGTGCCAGCAGTGACTCGAGTGTTTTGCCCGGGGAGCTGTTTTTT. Protein sequence: CASSDSSVLPGELFF.

The chain links TRBV4-1 to TRBJ1-1; no clear D gene. Trimming shortened V by 0 bases and J by 5 bases, and 10 bases separated the two germline ends. Looked up from germline, CDR1 is MGHRA and CDR2 is YSYEKL. CDR3 size: 14 residues. CDR3: CASSQEAVSTEAFF. DNA for the CDR3: TGCGCCAGCAGCCAAGAGGCGGTGTCGACTGAAGCTTTCTTT.

The chain employs TRBV2 and TRBJ1-2; tentatively, D is TRBD1 (6 bases). Trimming shortened V by 2 bases and J by 1 base, and 17 bases separated the two germline ends. CDR1 is SNHLY, CDR2 FYNNEI, per germline. This CDR3 has 17 amino acids. CDR3 in DNA: TGTGCCAGCAGTGAAACGCGGACAGTGGGTTTTAACTATGGCTACACCTTC. Translation: CASSETRTVGFNYGYTF.

The J gene is TRBJ1-6, the V gene TRBV6-2 or TRBV6-3; 7 bases are a match to TRBD1. CDR3 length: 18 amino acids. After removal of 5 bases from V and 1 base from J, the junction contained 11 bases not matched to a gene. Germline-derived CDR1 and CDR2 are MNHEY and SVGEGT. In nucleotides, the CDR3 is TGTGCCAGCAGTACCAGGACAGGAGCAAGGTCCTATAATTCACCCCTCCACTTT. Translated, it gives CASSTRTGARSYNSPLHF.

V usage is TRBV27 and J usage is TRBJ2-1, with 9 bases fitting TRBD2. V lost 3 bases to trimming and J lost 10 bases; unmatched junction nucleotides: 13. Germline CDR1 is MNHEY and CDR2 is SMNVEV (reference sequence). This CDR3 has 16 residues. CDR3 in DNA: TGTGCCAGCAGTTTTTGGCGGGGGGGCCTTTTTCTAGAGCAGTTCTTC. This encodes CASSFWRGGLFLEQFF.

V usage is TRBV6-4 and J usage is TRBJ1-3; TRBD1 agrees at 7 bases. Germline CDR1 MRHNA, CDR2 SNTAGT. Trimming cost V 5 bases and J 4 bases; bases outside gene matches: 8. CDR3 length equals 15 residues. In nucleotides, the CDR3 is TGTGCCAGCAGTCCCGACAGGGACCCAGGAAACACCATATATTTT. As protein: CASSPDRDPGNTIYF.

The V gene is TRBV2, the J gene TRBJ1-4, with 7 nucleotides matching TRBD1. From germline, CDR1 is SNHLY and CDR2 FYNNEI. The CDR3 covers 15 residues. The junction had 10 bases not matched to a gene; V was cut back by 4 bases and J by 8 bases. This CDR3 is CASSVSLTGREKLFF. Here the CDR3 DNA reads TGTGCCAGCAGTGTTTCCCTGACAGGGCGGGAAAAACTGTTTTTT.

The chain couples TRBV19 to TRBJ1-2; D is unresolved. Germline-derived CDR1 and CDR2 are LNHDA and SQIVND (reference sequence). V dropped 2 bases and J dropped 0 bases, with 7 bases sitting between them. CDR3 length: 14 amino acids. CDR3 sequence (DNA): TGTGCCAGTAGTATATGGGCAGCTAACTATGGCTACACCTTC. This translates into CASSIWAANYGYTF.

This chain joins TRBV2 and TRBJ2-5, with D perhaps matching TRBD2 (6 bases). Germline assignment: CDR1 SNHLY and CDR2 FYNNEI. V lost 3 bases to trimming and J lost 0 bases, with 11 bases between them. There are 15 residues in the CDR3. This CDR3 reads CASSEGLLYQETQYF. The DNA of the CDR3 is TGTGCCAGCAGTGAGGGACTCCTGTACCAAGAGACCCAGTACTTC.

The chain couples TRBV28 to TRBJ2-7; 8 bases are shared with TRBD1. This CDR3 has 14 residues. V trimming: 4 bases; J trimming: 6 bases; junction bases outside the gene matches: 8. Per germline, CDR1 MDHEN and CDR2 SYDVKM. CDR3 DNA: TGTGCCAGCAGTTCCAGGGGGCTGAAGGGCGAGCAGTACTTC. It specifies CASSSRGLKGEQYF.

This rearrangement joins TRBV3-1 (or the pseudogene TRBV3-2) to TRBJ1-3, with a tentative D call TRBD1 (6 bases). The V and J ends lost 3 bases and 1 base respectively, with 13 bases between them. CDR3 length equals 16 residues. Looked up from germline, CDR1 is LGHDT and CDR2 is YNNKEL (reference sequence). CDR3 nucleotides: TGTGCCAGCAGCCAGAGGGACACGCGTTCTGGAAACACCATATATTTT. Encoded protein: CASSQRDTRSGNTIYF.

The chain joins TRBV5-1 to TRBJ2-7, with 7 bases aligning to TRBD1. With 5 bases clipped from V and 2 bases from J, the junction kept 10 bases outside the gene matches. This CDR3 has 15 amino acids. Germline assignment: CDR1 SGHRS and CDR2 YFSETQ. The CDR3: CASSLHRDSAYEQYF. The CDR3 DNA reads TGCGCCAGCAGTCTTCACCGGGACAGCGCCTACGAGCAGTACTTC. Combining the CDR3 with reference TRBV5-1 and TRBJ2-7 gives the whole variable domain KAGVTQTPRYLIKTRGQQVTLSCSPISGHRSVSWYQQTPGQGLQFLFEYFSETQRNKGNFPGRFSGRQFSNSRSEMNVSTLELGDSALYLCASSLHRDSAYEQYFGPGTRLTVT.

This clone occurred once. This chain links TRBV5-1 with TRBJ2-5; 13 bases fit TRBD2. This CDR3 has 18 amino acids. V gave up 0 bases and J gave up 2 bases; unmatched junction bases: 7. Germline CDR1 reads SGHRS; CDR2 reads YFSETQ. The CDR3 region is CASSLGTGTSGAQETQYF. CDR3 coding DNA: TGCGCCAGCAGCTTGGGGACCGGGACTAGCGGGGCTCAAGAGACCCAGTACTTC.

V gene TRBV6-5 combines with J gene TRBJ2-7, with 10 bases matching TRBD1. J gave up 3 bases and V 5 bases, and 7 bases lay outside the gene matches. Germline CDR1 and CDR2: MNHEY and SVGAGI. The CDR3 spans 15 residues. CDR3 coding DNA: TGTGCCAGCAGTCCGCGGGGACAGGGGTTCTACGAGCAGTACTTC. This gives the protein CASSPRGQGFYEQYF.

The chain joins TRBV27 to TRBJ2-7; a weak D match, TRBD1 (5 bases). Germline V CDR1 and CDR2: MNHEY, SMNVEV (reference sequence). There are 14 residues in the CDR3. V was cut by 1 base and J by 0 bases, with 7 bases left in between. CDR3 residues: CASSLLGVSYEQYF. DNA of the CDR3: TGTGCCAGCAGTTTATTAGGGGTCTCCTACGAGCAGTACTTC.

This clone was detected only a few times. This chain connects TRBV5-4 to TRBJ2-3; a weak D match, TRBD2 (6 bases). The length of the CDR3 is 16 residues. Germline V CDR1 and CDR2: SGHNT, YYREEE (reference sequence). The V and J ends lost 5 bases and 4 bases respectively, with 20 bases between them. The CDR3: CASSPTTGRSPDTQYF. In nucleotides, the CDR3 is TGTGCCAGCAGTCCCACTACTGGGAGGAGTCCAGATACGCAGTATTTT. The full variable domain, with the rest looked up from reference TRBV5-4 and TRBJ2-3, is ETGVTQSPTHLIKTRGQQVTLRCSSQSGHNTVSWYQQALGQGPQFIFQYYREEENGRGNFPPRFSGLQFPNYSSELNVNALELDDSALYLCASSPTTGRSPDTQYFGPGTRLTVL.

This chain joins TRBV3-1 (or the pseudogene TRBV3-2) and TRBJ2-5; 9 bases map to TRBD2. Germline loops: CDR1 LGHDT, CDR2 YNNKEL (reference sequence). The CDR3 covers 16 residues. The V segment lost 4 bases and the J segment 5 bases; nucleotides outside the gene matches: 11. The CDR3 reads CASSPIERGAGETQYF. CDR3 DNA: TGTGCCAGCAGCCCAATCGAGCGGGGGGCGGGGGAGACCCAGTACTTC.

V usage is TRBV5-1 and J usage is TRBJ2-2, with 9 bases lining up with TRBD1. Losses at the gene ends were 7 bases for V and 5 bases for J; bases not matched to a gene: 6. Germline values: CDR1 SGHRS, CDR2 YFSETQ. This CDR3 region has 14 residues. CDR3 protein: CASGRTGATGELFF. In DNA form, the CDR3 reads TGCGCCAGCGGACGGACAGGGGCGACCGGGGAGCTGTTTTTT.

The chain employs TRBV28 and TRBJ2-1; D is uncertain. Germline V gene data show CDR1 as MDHEN and CDR2 as SYDVKM. The V and J ends lost 2 bases and 0 bases respectively, with 11 bases between them. The CDR3 extends over 16 amino acids. CDR3 sequence reads: CASSLPTVSSYNEQFF. The CDR3 nucleotides read TGTGCCAGCAGTTTACCTACAGTGAGCTCCTACAATGAGCAGTTCTTC.

The chain couples TRBV14 to TRBJ1-3; D uncertain. Germline loops: CDR1 SGHDN, CDR2 FVKESK. The germline V and J ends were trimmed by 6 bases and 3 bases, with 9 bases remaining between them. The CDR3 contains 13 residues. The CDR3 here is CASRIRGGNTIYF. Written as DNA, the CDR3 is TGTGCCAGCAGGATTAGAGGTGGAAACACCATATATTTT.

About this clone itself: This specimen includes other DNA sequences encoding the same CDR3. The chain combines TRBV5-4 with TRBJ2-3; TRBD1 might be the D (6 bases). The CDR3 is 14 residues long. Trimming took off 2 bases at V and 1 base at J, with 8 bases between the two ends. Germline V gene lookup returns CDR1 SGHNT and CDR2 YYREEE (reference sequence). CDR3 in amino acids: CASSFGGGTDTQYF. DNA of the CDR3: TGTGCCAGCAGCTTTGGGGGCGGCACAGATACGCAGTATTTT.

The table lists this clone with a few counts. This chain joins TRBV4-2 and TRBJ2-7; 10 bases align to TRBD2. Trimming at V came to 3 bases and at J to 1 base, leaving 3 bases not matched to a gene. Germline V gives CDR1 LGHNA, CDR2 YNFKEQ. The CDR3 sequence is 15 residues long. The CDR3 sequence is CASSQGLASSYEQYF. The CDR3 region has the DNA TGTGCCAGCAGCCAGGGACTAGCGTCATCCTACGAGCAGTACTTC.

The rearrangement joins TRBV10-3 to TRBJ2-3, with D possibly being TRBD1 (5 bases). V was trimmed by 6 bases and J by 2 bases, leaving 9 bases between them. Germline assignment: CDR1 ENHRY and CDR2 SYGVKD. CDR3 size: 13 residues. The CDR3 loop reads CAISQTVTDTQYF. The CDR3 region has the DNA TGTGCCATCAGCCAGACAGTCACAGATACGCAGTATTTT.

The chain carries TRBV5-1 and TRBJ1-1; the D gene is possibly TRBD1 (5 bases). This CDR3 is built from 15 residues. Deletions cut 0 bases from V and 4 bases from J, with 13 bases between. Germline CDR1 reads SGHRS; CDR2 reads YFSETQ. CDR3 protein: CASSLAAGPGTEAFF. CDR3 coding DNA: TGCGCCAGCAGCTTGGCGGCAGGGCCGGGCACTGAAGCTTTCTTT.

A single count supports this clone. This chain uses TRBV6-1 with TRBJ2-3; possible D gene TRBD2, 6 bases. Trimming pared 5 bases from V and 3 bases from J, leaving 9 bases between. Germline V gene lookup returns CDR1 MNHNS and CDR2 SASEGT. CDR3 length: 13 residues. CDR3 loop: CASSFGGTDTQYF. DNA for the CDR3: TGTGCCAGCAGTTTCGGGGGTACAGATACGCAGTATTTT.

The chain links TRBV3-1 (or the pseudogene TRBV3-2) to TRBJ1-1, with TRBD1 matching 9 bases. The CDR3 loop spans 12 amino acids. The V and J ends lost 4 bases and 10 bases, in that order; junction bases with no gene match: 4. The germline V gene encodes CDR1 LGHDT and CDR2 YNNKEL (reference sequence). For the CDR3, the DNA is TGTGCCAGCAGCCTCATGGACAGGGGAGCTTTCTTT. Translated, it gives CASSLMDRGAFF.

This clone was recorded at least ten times. The chain combines TRBV6-4 with TRBJ2-5; TRBD1 matches at 7 bases. Germline V gene sequence: CDR1 MRHNA, CDR2 SNTAGT. Germline trimming cut 5 bases from V and 2 bases from J; bases unmatched to any gene: 2. The CDR3 is 13 residues long. The CDR3: CASSTGEQETQYF. Written as DNA, the CDR3 is TGTGCCAGCAGTACAGGGGAACAAGAGACCCAGTACTTC.

The V gene is TRBV19, the J gene TRBJ2-1; the match to TRBD2 covers 10 bases. V was clipped by 0 bases and J by 7 bases; unmatched bases: 3. Germline values: CDR1 LNHDA, CDR2 SQIVND (reference sequence). The CDR3 covers 15 residues. The CDR3 protein is CASSIDNSGGNEQFF. In DNA, the CDR3 is TGTGCCAGTAGTATAGATAATAGCGGGGGGAATGAGCAGTTCTTC.